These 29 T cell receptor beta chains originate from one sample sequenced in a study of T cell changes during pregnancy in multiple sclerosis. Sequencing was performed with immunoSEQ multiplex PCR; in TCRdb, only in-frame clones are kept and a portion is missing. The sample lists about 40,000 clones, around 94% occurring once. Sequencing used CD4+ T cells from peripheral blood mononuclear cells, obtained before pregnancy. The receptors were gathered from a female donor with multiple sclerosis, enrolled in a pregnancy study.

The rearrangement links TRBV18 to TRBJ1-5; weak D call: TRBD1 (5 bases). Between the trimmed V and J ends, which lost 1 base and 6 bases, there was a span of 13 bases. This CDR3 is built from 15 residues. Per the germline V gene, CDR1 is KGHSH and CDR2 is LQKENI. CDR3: CASSPLQGTGQPQHF. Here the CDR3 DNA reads TGTGCCAGCTCACCACTCCAGGGCACGGGTCAGCCCCAGCATTTT.

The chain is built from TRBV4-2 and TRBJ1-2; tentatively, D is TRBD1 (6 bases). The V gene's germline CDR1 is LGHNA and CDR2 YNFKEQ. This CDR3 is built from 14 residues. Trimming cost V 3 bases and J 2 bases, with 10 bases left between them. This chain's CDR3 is CASSQSDRNYGYTF. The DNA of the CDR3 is TGTGCCAGCAGCCAGTCGGACAGAAACTATGGCTACACCTTC.

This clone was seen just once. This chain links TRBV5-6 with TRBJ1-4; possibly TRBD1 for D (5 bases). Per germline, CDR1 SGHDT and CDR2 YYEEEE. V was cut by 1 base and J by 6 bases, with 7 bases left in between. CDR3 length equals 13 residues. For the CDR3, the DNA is TGTGCCAGCAGCTTGCCACAGGATGAAAAACTGTTTTTT. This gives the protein CASSLPQDEKLFF. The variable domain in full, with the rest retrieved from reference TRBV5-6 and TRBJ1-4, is DAGVTQSPTHLIKTRGQQVTLRCSPKSGHDTVSWYQQALGQGPQFIFQYYEEEERQRGNFPDRFSGHQFPNYSSELNVNALLLGDSALYLCASSLPQDEKLFFGSGTQLSVL.

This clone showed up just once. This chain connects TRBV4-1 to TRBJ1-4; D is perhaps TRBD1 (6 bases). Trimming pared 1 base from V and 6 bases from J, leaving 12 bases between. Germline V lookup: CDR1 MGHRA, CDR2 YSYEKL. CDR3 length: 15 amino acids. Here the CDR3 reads CASSQGQGQYEKLFF. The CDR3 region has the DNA TGCGCCAGCAGCCAAGGGCAGGGACAATATGAAAAACTGTTTTTT.

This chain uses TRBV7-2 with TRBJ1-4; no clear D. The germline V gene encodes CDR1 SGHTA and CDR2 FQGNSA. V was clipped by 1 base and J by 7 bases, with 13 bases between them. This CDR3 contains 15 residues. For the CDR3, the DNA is TGTGCCAGCAGCTTAGAGGGCAGGCGGGGTGAAAAACTGTTTTTT. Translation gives CASSLEGRRGEKLFF.

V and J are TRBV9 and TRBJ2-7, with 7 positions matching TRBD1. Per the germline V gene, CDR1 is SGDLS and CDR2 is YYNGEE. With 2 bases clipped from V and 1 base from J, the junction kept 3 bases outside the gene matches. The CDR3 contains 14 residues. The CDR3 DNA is TGTGCCAGCAGCGTTCAGGGGGAGTCCTACGAGCAGTACTTC. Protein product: CASSVQGESYEQYF. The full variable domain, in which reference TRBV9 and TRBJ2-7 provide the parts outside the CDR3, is DSGVTQTPKHLITATGQRVTLRCSPRSGDLSVYWYQQSLDQGLQFLIQYYNGEERAKGNILERFSAQQFPDLHSELNLSSLELGDSALYFCASSVQGESYEQYFGPGTRLTVT.

The DNA of the CDR3 is TGTGCCAGCAGCTTGGGACTAGCGGGAGGGCCTAGGTCCTACAATGAGCAGTTCTTC. Translation gives CASSLGLAGGPRSYNEQFF. This sequence joins TRBV11-3 and TRBJ2-1; 16 bases match TRBD2. V trimming: 3 bases; J trimming: 1 base; junction bases outside the gene matches: 6. Germline lookup yields CDR1 SGHNT and CDR2 YENEEA. This CDR3 spans 19 amino acids.

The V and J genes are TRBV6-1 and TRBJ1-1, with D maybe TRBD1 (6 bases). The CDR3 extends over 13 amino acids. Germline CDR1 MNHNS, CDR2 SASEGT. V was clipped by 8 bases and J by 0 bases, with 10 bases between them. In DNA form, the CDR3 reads TGTGCCAGCTCAGGACAGATGAACACTGAAGCTTTCTTT. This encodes CASSGQMNTEAFF.

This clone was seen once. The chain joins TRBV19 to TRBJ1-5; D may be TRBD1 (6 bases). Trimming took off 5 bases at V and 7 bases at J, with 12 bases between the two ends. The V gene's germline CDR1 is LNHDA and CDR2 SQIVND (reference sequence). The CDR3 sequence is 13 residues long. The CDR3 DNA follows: TGTGCCAGTAGTCTGGGGGCTGGGCAGCCCCAGCATTTT. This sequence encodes CASSLGAGQPQHF.

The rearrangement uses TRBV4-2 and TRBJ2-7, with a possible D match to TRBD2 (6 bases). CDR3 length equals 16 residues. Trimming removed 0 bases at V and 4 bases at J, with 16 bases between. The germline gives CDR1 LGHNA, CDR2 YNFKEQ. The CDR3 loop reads CASSQDHGGAEYEQYF. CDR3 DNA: TGTGCCAGCAGCCAAGATCATGGCGGGGCAGAATACGAGCAGTACTTC.

CDR3 in amino acids: CASSLDGGQWVRETQYF. The CDR3 DNA reads as TGTGCCAGCAGCTTAGACGGGGGGCAGTGGGTAAGAGAGACCCAGTACTTC. The V and J genes are TRBV7-2 and TRBJ2-5, with D perhaps TRBD2 (7 bases). The V end lost 1 base, the J end lost 4 bases, and 19 bases lay between the germline ends. The V gene's germline CDR1 is SGHTA and CDR2 FQGNSA. There are 17 residues in the CDR3.

DNA for the CDR3: TGTGCCAGCAGTTTTACAAATCTAGCGGGAGGTAGCTACGAGCAGTACTTC. Its protein product is CASSFTNLAGGSYEQYF. J is TRBJ2-7 and V is TRBV27; 11 bases agree with TRBD2. Germline loops: CDR1 MNHEY, CDR2 SMNVEV (reference sequence). This CDR3 is 17 amino acids long. Germline trimming cut 3 bases from V and 3 bases from J; bases unmatched to any gene: 10.

The CDR3 DNA is TGTGCCAGCAGATACACAGGGTTTCAGCCCCAGCATTTT. Protein product: CASRYTGFQPQHF. This rearrangement joins TRBV6-6 to TRBJ1-5, with TRBD1 as a possible D gene (6 bases). The CDR3 covers 13 residues. Deletions cut 6 bases from V and 6 bases from J, with 12 bases between. The V gene's germline CDR1 is MNHNY and CDR2 SVGAGI (reference sequence).

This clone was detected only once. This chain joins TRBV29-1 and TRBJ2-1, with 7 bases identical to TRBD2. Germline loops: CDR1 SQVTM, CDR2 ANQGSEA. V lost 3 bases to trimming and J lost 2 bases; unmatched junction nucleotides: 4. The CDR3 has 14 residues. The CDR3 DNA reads TGCAGCGTTGACGTCGGGGGGACCTACAATGAGCAGTTCTTC. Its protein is CSVDVGGTYNEQFF.

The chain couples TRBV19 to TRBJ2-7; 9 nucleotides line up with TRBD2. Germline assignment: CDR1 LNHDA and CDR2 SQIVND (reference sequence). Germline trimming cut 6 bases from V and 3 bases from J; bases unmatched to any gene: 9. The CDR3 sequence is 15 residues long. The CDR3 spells CASSPSRLAVYEQYF. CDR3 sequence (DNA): TGTGCCAGTAGCCCTTCGCGACTAGCGGTCTACGAGCAGTACTTC.

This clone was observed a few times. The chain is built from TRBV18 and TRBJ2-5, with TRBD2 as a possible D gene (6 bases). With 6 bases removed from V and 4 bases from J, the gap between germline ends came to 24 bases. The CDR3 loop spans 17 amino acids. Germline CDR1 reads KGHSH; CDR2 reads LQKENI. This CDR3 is CASSLKTGRGNGETQYF. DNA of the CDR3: TGTGCCAGCTCGCTTAAAACCGGGAGAGGGAACGGAGAGACCCAGTACTTC.

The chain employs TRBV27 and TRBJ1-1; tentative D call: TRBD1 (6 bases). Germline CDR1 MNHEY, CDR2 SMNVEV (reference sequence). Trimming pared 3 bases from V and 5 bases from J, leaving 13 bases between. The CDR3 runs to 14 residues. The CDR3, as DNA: TGTGCCAGCAGTTTTTGGGGGCCCGGGACTGAAGCTTTCTTT. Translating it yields CASSFWGPGTEAFF.

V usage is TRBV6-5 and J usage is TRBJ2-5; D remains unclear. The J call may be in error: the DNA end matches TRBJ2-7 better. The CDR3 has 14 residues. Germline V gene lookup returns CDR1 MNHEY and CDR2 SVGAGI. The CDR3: CASGRLTETYEQYF. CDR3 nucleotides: TGTGCCAGCGGTCGATTGACGGAGACCTACGAGCAGTACTTC.

The CDR3 loop is CASSPSGTPSYEQYF. The CDR3 coding sequence is TGTGCCAGCAGCCCGTCCGGGACTCCCTCCTACGAGCAGTACTTC. The chain has TRBV28 and TRBJ2-7; weak D call: TRBD2 (6 bases). V was clipped by 6 bases and J by 0 bases, with 15 bases between them. The CDR3 sequence is 15 residues long. The germline CDR1 and CDR2 sequences are MDHEN and SYDVKM.

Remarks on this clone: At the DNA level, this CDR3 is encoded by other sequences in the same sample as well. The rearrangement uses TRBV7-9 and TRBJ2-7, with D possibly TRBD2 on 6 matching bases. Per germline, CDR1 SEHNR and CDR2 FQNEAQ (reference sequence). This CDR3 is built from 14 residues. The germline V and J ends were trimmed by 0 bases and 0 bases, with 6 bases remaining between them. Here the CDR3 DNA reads TGTGCCAGCAGCTTAGCCGGGGGCTCCTACGAGCAGTACTTC. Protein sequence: CASSLAGGSYEQYF.

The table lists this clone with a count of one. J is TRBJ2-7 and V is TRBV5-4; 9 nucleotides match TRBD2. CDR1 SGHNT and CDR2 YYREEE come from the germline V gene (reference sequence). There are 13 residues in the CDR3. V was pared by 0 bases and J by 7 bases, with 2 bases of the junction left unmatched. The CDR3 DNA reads TGTGCCAGCAGCTTGGATCTAGCGGGAGAGCAGTACTTC. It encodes CASSLDLAGEQYF. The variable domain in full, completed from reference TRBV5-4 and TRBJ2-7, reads ETGVTQSPTHLIKTRGQQVTLRCSSQSGHNTVSWYQQALGQGPQFIFQYYREEENGRGNFPPRFSGLQFPNYSSELNVNALELDDSALYLCASSLDLAGEQYFGPGTRLTVT.

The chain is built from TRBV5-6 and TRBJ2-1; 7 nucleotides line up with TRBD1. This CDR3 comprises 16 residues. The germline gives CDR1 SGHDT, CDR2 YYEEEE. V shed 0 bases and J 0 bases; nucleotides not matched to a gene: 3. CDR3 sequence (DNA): TGTGCCAGCAGCTTGGTTTGGGACAGCTCCTACAATGAGCAGTTCTTC. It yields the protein CASSLVWDSSYNEQFF.

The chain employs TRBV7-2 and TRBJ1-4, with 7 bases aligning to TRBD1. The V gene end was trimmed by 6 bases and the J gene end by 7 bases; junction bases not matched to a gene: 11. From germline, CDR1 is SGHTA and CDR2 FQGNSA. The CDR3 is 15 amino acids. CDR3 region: CASRRTGTASEKLFF. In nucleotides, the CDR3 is TGTGCCAGCAGACGGACCGGGACAGCGTCTGAAAAACTGTTTTTT.

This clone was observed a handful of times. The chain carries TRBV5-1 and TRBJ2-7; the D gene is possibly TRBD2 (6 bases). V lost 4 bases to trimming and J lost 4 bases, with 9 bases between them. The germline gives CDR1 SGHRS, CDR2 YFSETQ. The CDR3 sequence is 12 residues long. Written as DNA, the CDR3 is TGCGCCAGCAGCCCGGAGGGGTACGAGCAGTACTTC. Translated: CASSPEGYEQYF.

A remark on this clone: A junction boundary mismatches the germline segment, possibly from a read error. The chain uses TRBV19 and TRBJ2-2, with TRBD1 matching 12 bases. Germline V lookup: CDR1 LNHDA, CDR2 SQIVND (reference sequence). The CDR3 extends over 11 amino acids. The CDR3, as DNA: TGTGCCAGTAGGGGACAGGGGGCCGAAGTTTTT. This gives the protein CASRGQGAEVF.

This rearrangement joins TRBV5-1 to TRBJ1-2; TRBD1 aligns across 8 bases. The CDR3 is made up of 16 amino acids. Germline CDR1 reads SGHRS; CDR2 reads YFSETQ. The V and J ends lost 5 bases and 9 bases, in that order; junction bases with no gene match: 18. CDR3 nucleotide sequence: TGCGCCAGCAGTTCCCTTCCGGACAGGGCGGGCTTAAGCTACACCTTC. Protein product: CASSSLPDRAGLSYTF.

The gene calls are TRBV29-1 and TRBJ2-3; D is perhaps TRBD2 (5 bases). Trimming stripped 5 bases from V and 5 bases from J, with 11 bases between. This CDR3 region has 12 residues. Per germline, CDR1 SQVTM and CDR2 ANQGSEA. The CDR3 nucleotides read TGCAGCGTTTTACCGGGGAGAGATACGCAGTATTTT. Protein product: CSVLPGRDTQYF.

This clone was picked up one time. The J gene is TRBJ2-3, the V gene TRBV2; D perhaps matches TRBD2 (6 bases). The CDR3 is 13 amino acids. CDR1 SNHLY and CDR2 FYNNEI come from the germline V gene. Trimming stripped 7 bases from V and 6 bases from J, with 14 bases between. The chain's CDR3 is CASNGGLEDTQYF. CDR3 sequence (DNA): TGTGCCAGCAACGGGGGACTCGAGGATACGCAGTATTTT.

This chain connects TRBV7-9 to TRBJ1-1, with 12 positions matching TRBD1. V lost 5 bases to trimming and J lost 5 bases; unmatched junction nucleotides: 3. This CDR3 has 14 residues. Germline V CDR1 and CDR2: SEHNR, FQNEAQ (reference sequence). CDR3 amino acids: CASSPGQGATEAFF. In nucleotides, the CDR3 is TGTGCCAGCAGCCCGGGACAGGGGGCAACTGAAGCTTTCTTT.